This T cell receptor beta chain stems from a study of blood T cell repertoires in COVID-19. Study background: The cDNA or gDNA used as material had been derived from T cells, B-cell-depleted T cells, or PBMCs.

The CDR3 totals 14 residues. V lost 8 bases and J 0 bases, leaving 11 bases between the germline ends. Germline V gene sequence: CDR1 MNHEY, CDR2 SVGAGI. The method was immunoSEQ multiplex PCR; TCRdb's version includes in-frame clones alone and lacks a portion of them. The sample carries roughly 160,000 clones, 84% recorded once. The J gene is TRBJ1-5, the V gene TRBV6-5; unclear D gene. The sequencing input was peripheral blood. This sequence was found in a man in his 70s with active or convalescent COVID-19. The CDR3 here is CASRLRDSNQPQHF. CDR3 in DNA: TGTGCCAGCCGCCTGAGAGATAGCAATCAGCCCCAGCATTTT.